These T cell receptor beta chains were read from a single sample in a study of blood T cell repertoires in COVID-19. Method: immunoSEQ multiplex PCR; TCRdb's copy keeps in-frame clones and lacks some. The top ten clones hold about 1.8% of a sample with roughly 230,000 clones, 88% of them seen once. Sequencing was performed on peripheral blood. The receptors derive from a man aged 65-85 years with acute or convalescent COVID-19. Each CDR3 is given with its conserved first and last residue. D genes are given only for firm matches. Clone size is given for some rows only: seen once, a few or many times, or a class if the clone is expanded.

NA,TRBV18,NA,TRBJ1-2,CASSPPYSYAPLGYGYTF,TGTGCCAGCTCACCACCGTACAGTTACGCACCTCTCGGCTATGGCTACACCTTC
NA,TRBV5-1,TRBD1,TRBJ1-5,CASRSTGQGNQPQHF,TGCGCCAGCAGGTCGACGGGACAGGGCAATCAGCCCCAGCATTTT
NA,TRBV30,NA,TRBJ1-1,CAWTGTKNTEAFF,TGTGCCTGGACCGGGACAAAGAACACTGAAGCTTTCTTT
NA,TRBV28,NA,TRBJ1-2,CASSSPAAGGGYTF,TGTGCCAGCAGTTCCCCGGCGGCCGGGGGTGGCTACACCTTC
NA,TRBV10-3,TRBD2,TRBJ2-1,CAIQREYSYNEQFF,TGTGCCATACAGCGGGAGTATTCCTACAATGAGCAGTTCTTC
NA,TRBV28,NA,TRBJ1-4,CASSRLDSATNEKLFF,TGTGCCAGCAGTAGACTGGACAGCGCAACTAATGAAAAACTGTTTTTT
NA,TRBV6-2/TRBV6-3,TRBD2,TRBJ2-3,CASSYSGGRATDTQYF,TGTGCCAGCAGTTACTCGGGCGGGAGGGCAACAGATACGCAGTATTTT
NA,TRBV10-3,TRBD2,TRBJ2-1,CAIRERLAGDHNEQFF,TGTGCCATCAGGGAGCGACTAGCGGGAGACCACAATGAGCAGTTCTTC
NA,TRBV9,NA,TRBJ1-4,CASSALLTTNEKLFF,TGTGCCAGCAGCGCCCTTCTTACAACTAATGAAAAACTGTTTTTT
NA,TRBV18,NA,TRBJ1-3,CASSPGQTGNTIYF,TGTGCCAGCTCACCAGGACAGACTGGAAACACCATATATTTT
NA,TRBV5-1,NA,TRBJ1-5,CASSSTGDSNQPQHF,TGCGCCAGCAGCTCCACTGGAGATAGCAATCAGCCCCAGCATTTT
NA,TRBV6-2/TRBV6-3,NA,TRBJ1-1,CASSFSLKRTEAFF,TGTGCCAGCAGTTTTTCCTTAAAGAGGACTGAAGCTTTCTTT
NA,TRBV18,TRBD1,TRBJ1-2,CASSPTTGEISYTF,TGTGCCAGCTCACCAACCACAGGGGAGATCTCCTACACCTTC
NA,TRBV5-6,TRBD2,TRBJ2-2,CASSRRRSGRADGELFF,TGTGCCAGCAGCCGCAGGAGGAGCGGGAGGGCCGACGGGGAGCTGTTTTTT
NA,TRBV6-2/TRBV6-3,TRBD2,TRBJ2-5,CASSYGGLAGGRETQYF,TGTGCCAGCAGTTACGGAGGGCTAGCGGGCGGCCGAGAGACCCAGTACTTC
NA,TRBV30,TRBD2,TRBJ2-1,CAWSLGLAGIEQFF,TGTGCCTGGAGTTTGGGACTAGCGGGCATTGAGCAGTTCTTC
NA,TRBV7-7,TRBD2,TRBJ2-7,CASSPGLAGEQYF,TGTGCCAGCAGCCCGGGACTAGCAGGCGAGCAGTACTTC
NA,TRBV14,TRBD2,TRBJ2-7,CASSFLTSGEQYF,TGTGCCAGCAGCTTCCTGACTAGCGGCGAGCAGTACTTC
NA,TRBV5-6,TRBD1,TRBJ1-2,CASSPWDRGSYGYTF,TGTGCCAGCAGCCCGTGGGACAGGGGTTCCTATGGCTACACCTTC
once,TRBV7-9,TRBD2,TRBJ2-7,CASSLLGRRLAGNYEQYF,TGTGCCAGCAGCTTACTAGGCAGAAGACTAGCGGGAAACTACGAGCAGTACTTC
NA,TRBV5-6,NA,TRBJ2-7,CASSSPGLSSYEQYF,TGTGCCAGCAGCTCCCCGGGACTGAGCTCCTACGAGCAGTACTTC
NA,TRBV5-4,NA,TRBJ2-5,CASSLDLVRPSQETQYF,TGTGCCAGCAGCTTGGATCTAGTCAGACCGTCCCAAGAGACCCAGTACTTC
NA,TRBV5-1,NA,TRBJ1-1,CASSAGQRTEAFF,TGCGCCAGCAGCGCTGGACAGCGCACTGAAGCTTTCTTT
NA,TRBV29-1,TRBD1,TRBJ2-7,CSVVIRDSYEQYF,TGCAGCGTAGTCATCCGGGACAGCTACGAGCAGTACTTC
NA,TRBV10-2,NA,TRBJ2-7,CASSEAAGATYEQYF,TGCGCCAGCAGTGAAGCGGCAGGGGCCACCTACGAGCAGTACTTC
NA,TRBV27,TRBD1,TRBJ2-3,CASSSTGAWGPDTQYF,TGTGCCAGCAGTTCGACAGGGGCTTGGGGCCCAGATACGCAGTATTTT
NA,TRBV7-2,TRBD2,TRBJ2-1,CASSSQASGSYNEQFF,TGTGCCAGCAGCTCCCAAGCTAGCGGTAGCTACAATGAGCAGTTCTTC
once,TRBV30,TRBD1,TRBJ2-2,CARGGTGTPTNTGELFF,TGTGCCCGAGGGGGGACAGGGACTCCTACGAACACCGGGGAGCTGTTTTTT
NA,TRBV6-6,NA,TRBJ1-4,CASSNSEVGDGKLFF,TGTGCCAGCAGCAACTCGGAGGTTGGGGATGGAAAACTGTTTTTT
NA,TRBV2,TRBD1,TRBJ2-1,CASSLGQYFSYNEQFF,TGTGCCAGCAGTCTGGGACAGTACTTCTCCTACAATGAGCAGTTCTTC
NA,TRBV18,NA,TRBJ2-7,CASSVSGRGGDEQYF,TGTGCCAGCTCCGTTAGCGGCCGAGGTGGAGACGAGCAGTACTTC
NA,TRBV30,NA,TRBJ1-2,CASQLPHYGYTF,TGTGCCTCCCAGTTGCCTCACTATGGCTACACCTTC
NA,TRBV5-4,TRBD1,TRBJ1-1,CASHTGDRSEAFF,TGTGCCAGCCACACAGGGGATAGGAGTGAAGCTTTCTTT
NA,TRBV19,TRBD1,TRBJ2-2,CASSIQTGGAYTGELFF,TGTGCCAGTAGTATCCAGACAGGGGGCGCGTACACCGGGGAGCTGTTTTTT
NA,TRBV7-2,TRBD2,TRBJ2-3,CASSLGTSGSSTQYF,TGTGCCAGCAGCTTAGGAACTAGCGGGAGTAGTACGCAGTATTTT
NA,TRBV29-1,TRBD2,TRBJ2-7,CSVGGTGGASYEQYF,TGCAGCGTTGGAGGGACGGGGGGAGCCTCCTACGAGCAGTACTTC
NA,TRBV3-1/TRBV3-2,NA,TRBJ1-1,CASSSRWKGEGTEAFF,TGTGCCAGCAGCTCCCGGTGGAAAGGGGAGGGGACTGAAGCTTTCTTT
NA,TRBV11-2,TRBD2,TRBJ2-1,CASSLDGEASGFNEQFF,TGTGCCAGCAGCTTAGATGGCGAGGCTAGCGGGTTTAATGAGCAGTTCTTC
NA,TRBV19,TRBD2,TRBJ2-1,CASSQRGPDSYNEQFF,TGTGCCAGTAGTCAGCGGGGCCCCGACTCCTACAATGAGCAGTTCTTC
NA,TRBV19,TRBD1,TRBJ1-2,CASRSRDRGSGYTF,TGTGCCAGTAGGAGCCGGGACAGGGGCTCGGGCTACACCTTC
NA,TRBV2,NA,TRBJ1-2,CASSGTEGNYGYTF,TGTGCCAGCAGTGGGACCGAGGGAAACTATGGCTACACCTTC
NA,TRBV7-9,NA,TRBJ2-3,CASSLSGGTSTDTQYF,TGTGCCAGCAGCTTATCAGGGGGGACCAGCACAGATACGCAGTATTTT
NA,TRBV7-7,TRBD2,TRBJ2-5,CASSSGLAGGQETQYF,TGTGCTAGCAGCTCCGGACTAGCGGGAGGCCAAGAGACCCAGTACTTC
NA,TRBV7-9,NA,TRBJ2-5,CASSPGETQYF,TGTGCCAGCAGCCCCGGGGAGACCCAGTACTTC
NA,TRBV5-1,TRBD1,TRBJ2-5,CASSLDQPGQGATQYF,TGCGCCAGCAGCTTGGATCAACCGGGACAGGGGGCAACCCAGTACTTC
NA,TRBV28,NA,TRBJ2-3,CASSQLSPSYTQYF,TGTGCCAGCAGTCAGTTGTCCCCCTCATATACGCAGTATTTT
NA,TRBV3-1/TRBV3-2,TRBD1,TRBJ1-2,CASSRGGQGLSGYTF,TGTGCCAGCAGCCGGGGGGGACAGGGGTTGAGTGGCTACACCTTC
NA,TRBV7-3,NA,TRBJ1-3,CASSLRGIGSGNTIYF,TGTGCCAGCAGCTTAAGAGGCATAGGCTCTGGAAACACCATATATTTT
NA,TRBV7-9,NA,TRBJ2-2,CASSADGGTGELFF,TGTGCCAGCAGCGCGGACGGAGGCACCGGGGAGCTGTTTTTT
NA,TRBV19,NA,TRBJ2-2,CASTRRANTGELFF,TGTGCCAGTACCAGGAGGGCGAACACCGGGGAGCTGTTTTTT
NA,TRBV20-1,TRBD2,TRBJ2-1,CSASHLAGGPGSYNEQFF,TGCAGTGCTAGTCACCTAGCGGGAGGGCCGGGCTCCTACAATGAGCAGTTCTTC
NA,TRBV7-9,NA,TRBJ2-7,CASTTGTYEQYF,TGTGCCAGCACTACAGGGACCTACGAGCAGTACTTC
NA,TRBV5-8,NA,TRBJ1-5,CASSLGGARNQPQHF,TGTGCCAGCAGCTTGGGTGGGGCCCGCAATCAGCCCCAGCATTTT